This TCR beta chain was identified in a study of response to subunit inactivated influenza vaccine. V was cut by 7 bases and J by 4 bases, with 18 bases left in between. CDR1 and CDR2 from the germline V gene are LGHDT and YNNKEL (reference sequence). The CDR3 runs 15 residues. MiXCR, applied by TCRdb to the RT-PCR reads, yields one record per CDR3 protein. The sample carries roughly 290,000 distinct CDR3 sequences, 21% recorded once. A note on this clonotype: Its antigen remains unidentified.

Broader study findings: T cells newly recruited by each seasonal influenza vaccination are few, the authors suggested.

The clonotype was recovered from a man between 50 and 69 years old who received an inactivated influenza vaccine. Sequences were derived from PBMCs from blood, sampled 21 months after vaccination. The V gene is TRBV3-1, the J gene TRBJ2-3; D is possibly TRBD2 (6 bases). CDR3 coding DNA: TGTGCCAGCACCGACTGGGGGAGGAGGGCAGATACGCAGTATTTT. Translated, it gives CASTDWGRRADTQYF.